Listed below are T cell receptor beta chains from one sample, sequenced in a study of glioma-infiltrating T cells. One entry per CDR3 protein, called by TCRdb with MiXCR from the multiplex PCR reads. The sample yields over 80,000 distinct CDR3 sequences, 40% seen once. The sequenced sample consisted of glioma tissue, nonneoplastic brain tissue, or PBMCs (not recorded which). The origin of the receptors is a human donor with low-grade glioma or glioblastoma, undergoing nonglioma brain surgery, or in good health (not recorded which). Both conserved end residues are part of each CDR3. The order of the fields is D gene, J gene, clone size, V gene, CDR3 DNA, CDR3 protein. The D gene is left open where the match is weak. Some rows have no size entry. The others give once, few or many, or a class for an expanded clone.

D gene: .; J gene: TRBJ2-2; clone size: many; V gene: TRBV4-2; CDR3 DNA: TGTGCCAGCAGCCAAGTTCACAGGAGTAACACCGGGGAGCTGTTTTTT; CDR3 protein: CASSQVHRSNTGELFF
D gene: .; J gene: TRBJ2-1; clone size: many; V gene: TRBV12-3/TRBV12-4; CDR3 DNA: TGTGCCAGCAGTTTGCTGGGGGAGGTTAAGCAGTTCTTC; CDR3 protein: CASSLLGEVKQFF
D gene: TRBD1; J gene: TRBJ1-2; clone size: many; V gene: TRBV28; CDR3 DNA: TGTGCCACCCCAAGACAGGGGGAAACGAAAGGCTACACCTTC; CDR3 protein: CATPRQGETKGYTF
D gene: .; J gene: TRBJ2-2; clone size: many; V gene: TRBV27; CDR3 DNA: TGTGCCAGCAGTAACTACGGGGAGCTGTTTTTT; CDR3 protein: CASSNYGELFF
D gene: .; J gene: TRBJ2-3; clone size: many; V gene: TRBV5-1; CDR3 DNA: TGCGCCAGCAGCCTCCGGGACAACACAGATACGCAGTATTTT; CDR3 protein: CASSLRDNTDTQYF
D gene: .; J gene: TRBJ2-5; clone size: .; V gene: TRBV2; CDR3 DNA: TGTGCCAGCAGTGGCCGGATCCGGGATACCCAGTACTTC; CDR3 protein: CASSGRIRDTQYF
D gene: TRBD2; J gene: TRBJ2-3; clone size: many; V gene: TRBV6-1; CDR3 DNA: TGTGCCAGCAGTGAAGTTAGCGGGAGCACAGATACGCAGTATTTT; CDR3 protein: CASSEVSGSTDTQYF
D gene: TRBD2; J gene: TRBJ2-1; clone size: .; V gene: TRBV20-1; CDR3 DNA: TGCAGTGCTAGGGGCCTAGCGGGACAGCCCAATGAGCAGTTCTTC; CDR3 protein: CSARGLAGQPNEQFF
D gene: .; J gene: TRBJ2-3; clone size: many; V gene: TRBV2; CDR3 DNA: TGTGCCAGCAGTGGGCAATCCACAGATACGCAGTATTTT; CDR3 protein: CASSGQSTDTQYF
D gene: .; J gene: TRBJ2-1; clone size: .; V gene: TRBV6-1; CDR3 DNA: TGTGCCAGCAGTCGGCATCACCAGGGCAATGAGCGGTTCTTC; CDR3 protein: CASSRHHQGNERFF
D gene: .; J gene: TRBJ2-6; clone size: .; V gene: TRBV11-1; CDR3 DNA: TGTGCCAGCAGCCCCAGAGGGGGCTCTGGGGCCAACGTCCTGACTTTC; CDR3 protein: CASSPRGGSGANVLTF
D gene: .; J gene: TRBJ1-4; clone size: .; V gene: TRBV6-6; CDR3 DNA: TGTGCCAGCAGCCGGAATGAAGAACTGTCTTTT; CDR3 protein: CASSRNEELSF
D gene: .; J gene: TRBJ2-1; clone size: many; V gene: TRBV7-9; CDR3 DNA: TGTGCCAGCAGCTTAGCGCGTTCGGGGGATGAGCAGTTCTTC; CDR3 protein: CASSLARSGDEQFF
D gene: TRBD1; J gene: TRBJ2-7; clone size: .; V gene: TRBV11-2; CDR3 DNA: TGTGCCAGCAGCCCGACGACAGGGGGATCCTACGAGCAGTACTTC; CDR3 protein: CASSPTTGGSYEQYF
D gene: TRBD1; J gene: TRBJ1-3; clone size: many; V gene: TRBV20-1; CDR3 DNA: TGCAGTGCTAGGGACAGGGGAGCTGGAAACACCATATATTTT; CDR3 protein: CSARDRGAGNTIYF
D gene: .; J gene: TRBJ1-3; clone size: many; V gene: TRBV7-9; CDR3 DNA: TGTGCCAGCAGCTATCAGGAGAGCTCTGGAAACACCATATATTTT; CDR3 protein: CASSYQESSGNTIYF
D gene: .; J gene: TRBJ2-5; clone size: many; V gene: TRBV14; CDR3 DNA: TGTGCCAGCAGCCAAGACGGCAGGTCCCAAGAGACCCAGTACTTC; CDR3 protein: CASSQDGRSQETQYF
D gene: TRBD2; J gene: TRBJ2-7; clone size: .; V gene: TRBV5-1; CDR3 DNA: TGCGCCAGCAGTACCCTAGCGGGGTCCTACGAGCAGTACTTC; CDR3 protein: CASSTLAGSYEQYF
D gene: .; J gene: TRBJ2-5; clone size: .; V gene: TRBV6-2/TRBV6-3; CDR3 DNA: TGTGTTAGCAGTTACTCGTTATTAGCGAAGTACCAAGAGACCCAGTACTTC; CDR3 protein: CVSSYSLLAKYQETQYF
D gene: TRBD2; J gene: TRBJ2-7; clone size: .; V gene: TRBV20-1; CDR3 DNA: TGCAGTTCTCCCCCTGCGGGAGGGGCCTACGAGCAGTACTTC; CDR3 protein: CSSPPAGGAYEQYF
D gene: .; J gene: TRBJ1-1; clone size: many; V gene: TRBV7-2; CDR3 DNA: TGTGCCAGCAGCTTAGAGGGGGTTGGCGAAGCTTTCTTT; CDR3 protein: CASSLEGVGEAFF
D gene: TRBD1; J gene: TRBJ1-2; clone size: many; V gene: TRBV20-1; CDR3 DNA: TGCAGTGCTAGCACAGGGGTTTATGGCTACACCTTC; CDR3 protein: CSASTGVYGYTF
D gene: .; J gene: TRBJ2-5; clone size: many; V gene: TRBV7-2; CDR3 DNA: TGTGCCAGCAGCTCGGGCCTCCCAGCGGAGACCCAGTACTTC; CDR3 protein: CASSSGLPAETQYF
D gene: .; J gene: TRBJ1-1; clone size: many; V gene: TRBV2; CDR3 DNA: TGTGCCAGCAGGGAGGGGGGGAGAGTTGAAGCTTTCTTT; CDR3 protein: CASREGGRVEAFF
D gene: .; J gene: TRBJ2-2; clone size: .; V gene: TRBV6-6; CDR3 DNA: TGTGCCAGTATAACGGGACAAAACACCGAGGAGCCGTTTTTT; CDR3 protein: CASITGQNTEEPFF
D gene: .; J gene: TRBJ1-4; clone size: many; V gene: TRBV28; CDR3 DNA: TGTGCCAGCAGTCGGTCCGGGACAACTAATGAAAAACTGTTTTTT; CDR3 protein: CASSRSGTTNEKLFF
D gene: TRBD1; J gene: TRBJ1-2; clone size: many; V gene: TRBV5-1; CDR3 DNA: TGCGCCAGCAGCGAACCAGGGGGAGGGGGCTACACCTTC; CDR3 protein: CASSEPGGGGYTF
D gene: .; J gene: TRBJ2-3; clone size: .; V gene: TRBV12-3/TRBV12-4; CDR3 DNA: TGTGCCAGCAGCTCTCATGGGATAGATACGCAGTATTTT; CDR3 protein: CASSSHGIDTQYF
D gene: .; J gene: TRBJ2-4; clone size: many; V gene: TRBV24-1; CDR3 DNA: TGTGCCACCAGTGATACCCGCGAGAGAGGGGACATTCAGTACTTC; CDR3 protein: CATSDTRERGDIQYF
D gene: .; J gene: TRBJ1-2; clone size: .; V gene: TRBV5-4; CDR3 DNA: TGTGCCAGCAGCTTGGCCACGGGGTCAAGTGGCTACACCTTC; CDR3 protein: CASSLATGSSGYTF
D gene: TRBD2; J gene: TRBJ2-3; clone size: .; V gene: TRBV14; CDR3 DNA: TGTGCCAGCAGCCCGCCGGGACTAGCCACAGATACGCAGTATTTT; CDR3 protein: CASSPPGLATDTQYF
D gene: .; J gene: TRBJ2-3; clone size: many; V gene: TRBV25-1; CDR3 DNA: TGTGCCAGCAGTGGGCTAATCACAGATACGCAGTATTTT; CDR3 protein: CASSGLITDTQYF
D gene: TRBD1; J gene: TRBJ1-2; clone size: many; V gene: TRBV18; CDR3 DNA: TGTGCCAGCTCACCATACATCAACAGGGGTCCCACCCCCTATGGCTACACCTTC; CDR3 protein: CASSPYINRGPTPYGYTF